This TCR beta chain was profiled in a study of shared T cell receptors in the human thymus. The CDR3 is made up of 14 amino acids. Trimming removed 1 base from V and 5 bases from J; junction bases left unmatched: 5. Germline CDR1 is SGHRS and CDR2 is YFSETQ. Generated by immunoSEQ multiplex PCR, the TCRdb table keeps only in-frame clones and is missing some. The sample consists of 640,000 or so clones, around 87% of them appearing once. A further study also used this sample, focusing on human thymus T cells. That work adds: Corrective surgery for congenital heart defects was being performed on the healthy Finnish infants who served as donors. Thymus tissue was removed during corrective cardiac surgery. What appeared biased in thymic and blood repertoires was the usage of V and J genes. Among unrelated individuals, related research reported thymic repertoires that overlapped highly.

V usage is TRBV5-1 and J usage is TRBJ1-2; 7 bases match TRBD1. The sample was thymocytes. The TCR comes from a boy under two years old with a congenital heart defect. The CDR3, as DNA: TGCGCCAGCAGCTTGTCTGGGGGACAGTATGGCTACACCTTC. Residues: CASSLSGGQYGYTF.